The 9 T cell receptor beta chains below were found in one sample sequenced in a study of T cell repertoires in ileal Crohn's disease. The method was immunoSEQ multiplex PCR; TCRdb's version includes in-frame clones alone and lacks a portion of them. Altogether some 16,000 clones are present, over 65% being singletons, with the ten largest covering under 13%. The specimen was ileal tissue. The source is an adult with Crohn's disease.

J is TRBJ1-2 and V is TRBV6-5; TRBD1 matches at 7 bases. CDR3 length: 13 residues. Trimming cost V 2 bases and J 8 bases; bases outside gene matches: 5. Per germline, CDR1 MNHEY and CDR2 SVGAGI. CDR3 in DNA: TGTGCCAGCAGTTACGAGGGGGCGGGAGGCTACACCTTC. Translating gives CASSYEGAGGYTF.

The chain links TRBV19 to TRBJ1-2, with 11 bases identical to TRBD1. Germline V gene sequence: CDR1 LNHDA, CDR2 SQIVND (reference sequence). This CDR3 is built from 17 residues. Unmatched junction bases numbered 14, after V lost 6 bases and J lost 5 bases. CDR3 region: CASSYPGTGGRIYGYTF. The CDR3 DNA reads TGTGCCAGTAGCTATCCTGGGACAGGGGGAAGGATATATGGCTACACCTTC.

This chain uses TRBV7-2 with TRBJ2-2, with D possibly matching TRBD2 (6 bases). The CDR3 totals 14 residues. Germline CDR1 SGHTA, CDR2 FQGNSA. V was cut by 5 bases and J by 2 bases, with 9 bases left in between. The CDR3 spells CASSGTENTGELFF. In nucleotides, the CDR3 is TGTGCCAGCAGCGGGACTGAAAACACCGGGGAGCTGTTTTTT.

The chain uses TRBV14 and TRBJ1-2, with no clear D. CDR3 length equals 13 residues. Germline-derived CDR1 and CDR2 are SGHDN and FVKESK. The V gene lost 4 bases and the J gene lost 7 bases, with 13 bases spanning the gap. The CDR3 DNA is TGTGCCAGCAGCCTCGGTGCCTCGAGTGGCTACACCTTC. Translation gives CASSLGASSGYTF.

The chain recombines TRBV7-9 with TRBJ1-2; D is ambiguous. The V end was cut by 4 bases, the J end by 5 bases, with 23 bases between. The CDR3 has 17 amino acids. Germline V lookup: CDR1 SEHNR, CDR2 FQNEAQ (reference sequence). CDR3 in amino acids: CASSSLGSLLSNYGYTF. The CDR3, as DNA: TGTGCCAGCAGCTCACTGGGGAGCCTACTCTCCAATTATGGCTACACCTTC.

The chain has TRBV14 and TRBJ2-7, with no clear D. The CDR3 consists of 13 residues. The germline V gene has CDR1 SGHDN and CDR2 FVKESK. Trimming stripped 0 bases from V and 3 bases from J, with 6 bases between. CDR3 DNA: TGTGCCAGCAGCCAAGAGTCGGTCTACGAGCAGTACTTC. Encoded protein: CASSQESVYEQYF.

This clone appeared a few times. The J gene is TRBJ2-7, the V gene TRBV27; a weak D match, TRBD1 (5 bases). There are 15 residues in the CDR3. CDR1 MNHEY and CDR2 SMNVEV come from the germline V gene (reference sequence). V gave up 5 bases and J gave up 0 bases, with 14 bases separating them. The CDR3 nucleotides are TGTGCCAGCAGTCCCTACAGGACATCCTCCTACGAGCAGTACTTC. Translating it yields CASSPYRTSSYEQYF.

The chain couples TRBV6-1 to TRBJ2-7; D not certain. Germline CDR1 MNHNS, CDR2 SASEGT. CDR3 length: 12 residues. Trimming shortened V by 7 bases and J by 0 bases, and 7 bases separated the two germline ends. CDR3 sequence (DNA): TGTGCCAGCACCCTTTTCTCCTACGAGCAGTACTTC. Translating it yields CASTLFSYEQYF.

V usage is TRBV21-1 and J usage is TRBJ2-7; the DNA was not used to check the table's D call, TRBD2. TRBV21-1 is listed as a pseudogene. The CDR3 contains 17 residues. CDR3 sequence: CASSKRRGGGKHNEQYF. In nucleotides, the CDR3 is TGTGCCAGCAGCAAGAGGCGAGGGGGGGGGAAACATAACGAGCAGTACTTC.